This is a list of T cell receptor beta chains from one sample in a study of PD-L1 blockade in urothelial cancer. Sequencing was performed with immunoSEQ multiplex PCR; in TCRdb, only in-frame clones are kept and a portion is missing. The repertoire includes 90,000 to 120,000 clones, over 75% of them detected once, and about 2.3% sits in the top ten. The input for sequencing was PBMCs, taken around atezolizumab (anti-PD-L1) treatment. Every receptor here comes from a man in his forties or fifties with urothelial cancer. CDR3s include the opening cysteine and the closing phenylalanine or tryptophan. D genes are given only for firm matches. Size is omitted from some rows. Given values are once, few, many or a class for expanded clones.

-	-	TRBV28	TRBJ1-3	CASSLGRGSGNTIYF	TGTGCCAGCAGTTTAGGGCGTGGCAGTGGAAACACCATATATTTT
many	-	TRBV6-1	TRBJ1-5	CASSESVQGSYQPQHF	TGTGCCAGCAGTGAATCGGTACAGGGAAGTTATCAGCCCCAGCATTTT
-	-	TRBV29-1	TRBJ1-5	CVRQGRNQPQHF	TGCGTCCGTCAGGGTCGGAATCAGCCCCAGCATTTT
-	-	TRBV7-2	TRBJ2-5	CASSLALPGSGTQYF	TGTGCCAGCAGCTTGGCTCTACCCGGTTCGGGGACCCAGTACTTC
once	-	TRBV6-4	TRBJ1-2	CASSDGGGRWGYTF	TGTGCCAGCAGTGACGGTGGCGGCAGATGGGGCTACACCTTC
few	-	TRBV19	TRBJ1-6	CASSIGGAGGNSPLHF	TGTGCCAGTAGTATAGGTGGCGCCGGGGGAAATTCACCCCTCCACTTT
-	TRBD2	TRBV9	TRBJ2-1	CASSVGTSGSWGEQFF	TGTGCCAGCAGCGTAGGCACTAGCGGGAGTTGGGGTGAGCAGTTCTTC
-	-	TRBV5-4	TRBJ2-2	CASSFNYVSGELFF	TGTGCCAGCAGCTTTAACTATGTTTCCGGGGAGCTGTTTTTT
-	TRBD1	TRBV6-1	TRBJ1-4	CATQVQGASGKLFF	TGTGCCACCCAGGTACAGGGGGCTTCGGGAAAACTGTTTTTT
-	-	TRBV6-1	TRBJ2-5	CASKKGVAQYF	TGTGCCAGCAAAAAGGGAGTGGCCCAGTACTTC
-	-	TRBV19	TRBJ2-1	CASSIEPGLYNEQFF	TGTGCCAGTAGTATAGAGCCAGGGTTATACAATGAGCAGTTCTTC
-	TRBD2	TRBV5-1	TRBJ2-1	CASSLTTSGRIVEQFF	TGCGCCAGCAGCTTGACAACTAGCGGGAGAATTGTTGAGCAGTTCTTC
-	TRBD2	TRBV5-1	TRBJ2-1	CASSSTSGSSNEQFF	TGCGCCAGCAGCTCGACTAGCGGGAGTTCCAATGAGCAGTTCTTC
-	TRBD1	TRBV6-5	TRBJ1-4	CASSYGTVNEKLFF	TGTGCCAGCAGTTACGGGACAGTTAATGAAAAACTGTTTTTT
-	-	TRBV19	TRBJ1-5	CASSIATRAVNQPQHF	TGTGCCAGTAGTATAGCCACCAGGGCCGTTAATCAGCCCCAGCATTTT
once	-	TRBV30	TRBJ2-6	CAWSVTMISSSGANVLTF	TGTGCCTGGAGTGTAACCATGATCTCCAGCTCTGGGGCCAACGTCCTGACTTTC
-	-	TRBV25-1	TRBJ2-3	CASSGAADTDTQYF	TGTGCCAGCAGTGGTGCAGCGGACACAGATACGCAGTATTTT
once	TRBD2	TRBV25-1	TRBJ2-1	CASSNAGGPVLNEQFF	TGTGCCAGCAGTAATGCGGGAGGGCCAGTTTTAAATGAGCAGTTCTTC
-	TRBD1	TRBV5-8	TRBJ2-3	CASKQGFRQGGPDTQYF	TGTGCCAGCAAGCAGGGTTTTCGACAGGGTGGGCCAGATACGCAGTATTTT
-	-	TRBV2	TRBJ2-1	CASSEGGGEWFNEQFF	TGTGCCAGCAGCGAAGGGGGGGGAGAGTGGTTTAATGAGCAGTTCTTC
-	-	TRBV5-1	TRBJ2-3	CASSFVGSTDTQYF	TGCGCCAGCAGCTTTGTCGGGAGCACAGATACGCAGTATTTT
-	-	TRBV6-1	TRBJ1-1	CASTRQGVNTEAFF	TGTGCCAGCACGAGGCAGGGCGTGAACACTGAAGCTTTCTTT